The clone carrying this T cell receptor (beta chain) has more than one count but fewer than ten. Its antigen remains unknown. This sample is drawn from a study of T cell repertoires in cytomegalovirus infection. Study-level background: Carrying CMV and the relevant HLA type showed in public TCR beta signatures. General observations from the study: Carriers of CMV and the relevant HLA type were discriminated by public TCR beta frequency. It was HLA-C-restricted CMV-specific TCR beta clonotypes that dominated the response ex vivo.

Germline V gene lookup returns CDR1 SGHRS and CDR2 YFSETQ. This CDR3 comprises 18 residues. V dropped 4 bases and J dropped 0; count of bases not matched to a gene: 7. One entry per CDR3 protein, called by TCRdb with MiXCR from the reads. The data hold fewer than 550,000 distinct CDR3 sequences, with roughly 31% observed a single time. The chain couples TRBV5-1 to TRBJ1-6; TRBD1 matches at 10 bases. The source material was PBMCs. This clonotype was obtained from a human donor in good health (CMV status not recorded). Some clones in this sample may be carry-over from other donors' samples. The chain's CDR3 is CASSTTGGQSSYNSPLHF. CDR3 bases: TGCGCCAGCAGCACGACAGGGGGCCAGAGCTCCTATAATTCACCCCTCCACTTT.